The T cell receptor beta chain described here comes from a study of blood T cell repertoires in COVID-19. The germline CDR1 and CDR2 sequences are SGHTA and FQGNSA. The germline V and J ends were trimmed by 5 bases and 3 bases, with 11 bases remaining between them. CDR3 size: 13 residues. Generated by immunoSEQ multiplex PCR, the TCRdb table keeps only in-frame clones and is missing some. The sample holds some 55,000 clones, approximately 80% seen once. Comments on this clone: The same CDR3 also results from other DNA sequences found in this sample.

This clonotype was sampled from a man between 65 and 85 years old with active or convalescent COVID-19. Input material: peripheral blood. V usage is TRBV7-2 and J usage is TRBJ2-7, with TRBD2 as a possible D gene (6 bases). CDR3 sequence reads: CASSAVRGYEQYF. The CDR3 region has the DNA TGTGCCAGCAGCGCCGTGCGGGGCTACGAGCAGTACTTC.